These 10 T cell receptor beta chains were sequenced from one sample in a study of cytomegalovirus exposure and HLA in healthy donors. 60 Vbeta and 13 Jbeta primers were used in PCR. Repertoires were generated with immunoSEQ multiplex PCR, while TCRdb's copy carries only in-frame clones and drops some. Of approximately 100,000 clones detected, roughly 85% appear once; the ten largest clones hold less than 5%. The sample was PBMCs. The origin of the receptors is a man aged 25-45 years in good health and CMV-seronegative.

V gene TRBV4-1 combines with J gene TRBJ2-3; 11 bases fit TRBD2. V shed 5 bases, J shed 3 bases, and the junction held 4 bases outside the gene matches. The germline CDR1 and CDR2 sequences are MGHRA and YSYEKL. The CDR3 spans 15 residues. The CDR3 protein is CASSNSGRGTDTQYF. For the CDR3, the DNA is TGCGCCAGCAGCAATAGCGGGAGGGGGACAGATACGCAGTATTTT.

V usage is TRBV9 and J usage is TRBJ2-7; TRBD1 matches at 7 bases. CDR3 length equals 15 residues. CDR1 is SGDLS and CDR2 is YYNGEE in the germline V gene. Trimming cost V 0 bases and J 0 bases; bases outside gene matches: 3. For the CDR3, the DNA is TGTGCCAGCAGCGTAGGACAGGGAGTCTCCTACGAGCAGTACTTC. Encoded protein: CASSVGQGVSYEQYF.

The chain joins TRBV2 to TRBJ2-2, with a possible D match to TRBD1 (6 bases). The germline V gene encodes CDR1 SNHLY and CDR2 FYNNEI. CDR3 length: 13 amino acids. V dropped 5 bases and J dropped 4 bases, with 8 bases sitting between them. CDR3 protein: CASSKGVTGELFF. CDR3 nucleotide sequence: TGTGCCAGCAGTAAGGGGGTCACCGGGGAGCTGTTTTTT.

The table lists this clone with a count of one. The chain links TRBV19 to TRBJ2-7, with TRBD1 matching 9 bases. CDR1 is LNHDA, CDR2 SQIVND, per germline (reference sequence). V dropped 0 bases and J dropped 1; count of bases not matched to a gene: 13. The CDR3 contains 19 residues. The CDR3 DNA reads TGTGCCAGTAGTATAGAGCCCCGAAAGGGACAGGGATTTTCCTACGAGCAGTACTTC. Translated, it gives CASSIEPRKGQGFSYEQYF.

The rearrangement joins TRBV9 to TRBJ1-6, with D perhaps TRBD1 (6 bases). This CDR3 region has 14 residues. V gave up 1 base and J gave up 10 bases, with 12 bases separating them. CDR1 and CDR2 (germline): SGDLS, YYNGEE. CDR3 sequence (DNA): TGTGCCAGCAGCGTACAGGGGTCAGGGTCACCCCTCCACTTT. Protein product: CASSVQGSGSPLHF.

The V and J genes are TRBV19 and TRBJ1-5; TRBD1 matches 9 bases. Germline V gene data show CDR1 as LNHDA and CDR2 as SQIVND (reference sequence). This CDR3 spans 14 amino acids. V trimming: 5 bases; J trimming: 7 bases; junction bases outside the gene matches: 6. This CDR3 reads CASSVGQGPQPQHF. The CDR3 DNA reads TGTGCCAGTAGTGTGGGACAGGGCCCACAGCCCCAGCATTTT.

J is TRBJ2-7 and V is TRBV19; TRBD1 matches at 7 bases. Germline V gene lookup returns CDR1 LNHDA and CDR2 SQIVND (reference sequence). V was pared by 5 bases and J by 1 base, with 5 bases of the junction left unmatched. CDR3 length: 14 amino acids. The CDR3 coding sequence is TGTGCCAGTAGTGCGGACAGGTTATCCTACGAGCAGTACTTC. Protein sequence: CASSADRLSYEQYF. The whole variable domain, filled in from reference TRBV19 and TRBJ2-7, reads DGGITQSPKYLFRKEGQNVTLSCEQNLNHDAMYWYRQDPGQGLRLIYYSQIVNDFQKGDIAEGYSVSREKKESFPLTVTSAQKNPTAFYLCASSADRLSYEQYFGPGTRLTVT.

The rearrangement uses TRBV10-3 and TRBJ2-3; TRBD2 is a possible D gene (5 bases). Trimming took 10 bases from V and 2 from J, leaving 16 bases between them. From germline, CDR1 is ENHRY and CDR2 SYGVKD. The CDR3 contains 14 residues. As DNA, the CDR3 is TGTGCCACCAAGGGAGCTAGCCCCACAGATACGCAGTATTTT. Amino acids: CATKGASPTDTQYF.

The chain recombines TRBV30 with TRBJ2-5, with TRBD1 identical over 7 bases. Germline-derived CDR1 and CDR2 are GTSNPN and SVGIG (reference sequence). The ends lost 2 bases at V and 4 bases at J; junction bases unmatched: 10. This CDR3 is 15 amino acids long. The CDR3 sequence is CAWSTGSGGIETQYF. The CDR3 coding sequence is TGTGCCTGGAGTACGGGATCAGGGGGAATAGAGACCCAGTACTTC.

The rearrangement joins TRBV30 to TRBJ2-1; the match to TRBD2 covers 10 bases. V gave up 3 bases and J gave up 8 bases; unmatched junction bases: 10. The CDR3 loop spans 15 amino acids. Germline-derived CDR1 and CDR2 are GTSNPN and SVGIG (reference sequence). In nucleotides, the CDR3 is TGTGCCTGGAGCGGGCTAGCGGGGGCTCTCCATGAGCAGTTCTTC. Its protein product is CAWSGLAGALHEQFF.